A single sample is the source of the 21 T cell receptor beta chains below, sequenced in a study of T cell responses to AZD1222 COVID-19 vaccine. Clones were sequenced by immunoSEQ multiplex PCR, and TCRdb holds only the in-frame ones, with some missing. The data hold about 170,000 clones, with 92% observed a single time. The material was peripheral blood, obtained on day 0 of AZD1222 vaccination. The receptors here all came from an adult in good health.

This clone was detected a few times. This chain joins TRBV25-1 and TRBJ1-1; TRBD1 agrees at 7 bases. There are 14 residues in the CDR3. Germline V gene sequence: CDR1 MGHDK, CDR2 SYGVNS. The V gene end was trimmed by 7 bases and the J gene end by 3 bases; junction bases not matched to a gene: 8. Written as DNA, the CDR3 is TGTGCCAGCAAAATAGGGGGCGATCACACTGAAGCTTTCTTT. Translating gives CASKIGGDHTEAFF.

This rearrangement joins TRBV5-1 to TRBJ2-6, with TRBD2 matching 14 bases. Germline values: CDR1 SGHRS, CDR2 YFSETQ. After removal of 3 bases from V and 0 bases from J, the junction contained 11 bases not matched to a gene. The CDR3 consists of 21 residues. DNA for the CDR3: TGCGCCAGCAGCTCGATCGGACTAGCGGGAGGCCCTAGCTCTGGGGCCAACGTCCTGACTTTC. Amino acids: CASSSIGLAGGPSSGANVLTF.

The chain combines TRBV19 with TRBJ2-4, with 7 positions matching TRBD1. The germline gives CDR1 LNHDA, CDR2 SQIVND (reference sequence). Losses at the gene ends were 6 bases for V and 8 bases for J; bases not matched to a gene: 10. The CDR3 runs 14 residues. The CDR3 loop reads CASSRLRTGDIQYF. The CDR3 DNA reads TGTGCCAGTAGCCGACTGAGGACAGGTGACATTCAGTACTTC.

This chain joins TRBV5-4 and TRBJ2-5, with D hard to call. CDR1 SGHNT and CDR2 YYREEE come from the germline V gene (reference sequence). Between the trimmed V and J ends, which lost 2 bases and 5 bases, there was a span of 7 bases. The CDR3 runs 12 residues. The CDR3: CASSFGMETQYF. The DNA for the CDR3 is TGTGCCAGCAGCTTCGGAATGGAGACCCAGTACTTC. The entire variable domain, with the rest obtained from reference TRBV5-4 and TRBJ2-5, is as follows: ETGVTQSPTHLIKTRGQQVTLRCSSQSGHNTVSWYQQALGQGPQFIFQYYREEENGRGNFPPRFSGLQFPNYSSELNVNALELDDSALYLCASSFGMETQYFGPGTRLLVL.

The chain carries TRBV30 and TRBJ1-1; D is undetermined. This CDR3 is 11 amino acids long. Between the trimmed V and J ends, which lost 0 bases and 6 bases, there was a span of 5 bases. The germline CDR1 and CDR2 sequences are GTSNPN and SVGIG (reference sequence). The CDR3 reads CAWSVTAEAFF. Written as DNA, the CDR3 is TGTGCCTGGAGTGTTACAGCTGAAGCTTTCTTT. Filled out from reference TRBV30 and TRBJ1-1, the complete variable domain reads SQTIHQWPATLVQPVGSPLSLECTVEGTSNPNLYWYRQAAGRGLQLLFYSVGIGQISSEVPQNLSASRPQDRQFILSSKKLLLSDSGFYLCAWSVTAEAFFGQGTRLTVV.

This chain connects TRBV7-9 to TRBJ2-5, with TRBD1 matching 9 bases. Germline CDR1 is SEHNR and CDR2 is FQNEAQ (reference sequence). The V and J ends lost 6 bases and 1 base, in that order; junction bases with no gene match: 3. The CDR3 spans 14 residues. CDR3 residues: CASRRDRAQETQYF. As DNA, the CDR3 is TGTGCCAGCAGACGGGACAGGGCCCAAGAGACCCAGTACTTC.

CDR3 nucleotides: TGTGCCAGTAGTCGCCGCGTGCAGGGCACTAATGAAAAACTGTTTTTT. Protein: CASSRRVQGTNEKLFF. The chain couples TRBV19 to TRBJ1-4; perhaps TRBD1 as D (5 bases). V lost 5 bases, J lost 2 bases, and 15 bases lay in between. CDR3 size: 16 residues. Germline lookup yields CDR1 LNHDA and CDR2 SQIVND (reference sequence).

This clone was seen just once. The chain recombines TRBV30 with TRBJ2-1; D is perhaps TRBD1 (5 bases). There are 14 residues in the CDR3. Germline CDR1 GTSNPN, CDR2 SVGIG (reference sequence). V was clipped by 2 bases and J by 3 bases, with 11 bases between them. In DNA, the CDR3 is TGTGCCTGGAGTTTAAAGGGGTTCTACAATGAGCAGTTCTTC. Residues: CAWSLKGFYNEQFF. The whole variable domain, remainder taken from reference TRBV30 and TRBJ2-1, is SQTIHQWPATLVQPVGSPLSLECTVEGTSNPNLYWYRQAAGRGLQLLFYSVGIGQISSEVPQNLSASRPQDRQFILSSKKLLLSDSGFYLCAWSLKGFYNEQFFGPGTRLTVL.

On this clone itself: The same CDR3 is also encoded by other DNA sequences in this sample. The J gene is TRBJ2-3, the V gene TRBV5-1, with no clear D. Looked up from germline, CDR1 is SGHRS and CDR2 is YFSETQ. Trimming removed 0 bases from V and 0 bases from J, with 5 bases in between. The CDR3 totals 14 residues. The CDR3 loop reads CASSLGGSTDTQYF. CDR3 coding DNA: TGCGCCAGCAGCTTGGGGGGTAGCACAGATACGCAGTATTTT.

Here the CDR3 reads CASSPHRDYGYTF. The CDR3 DNA reads TGTGCCAGCAGCCCTCACCGGGACTATGGCTACACCTTC. This sequence joins TRBV3-1 (or the pseudogene TRBV3-2) and TRBJ1-2; D is unresolved. This CDR3 comprises 13 residues. The V end was cut by 4 bases, the J end by 3 bases, with 9 bases between. Germline V gene data show CDR1 as LGHDT and CDR2 as YNNKEL (reference sequence).

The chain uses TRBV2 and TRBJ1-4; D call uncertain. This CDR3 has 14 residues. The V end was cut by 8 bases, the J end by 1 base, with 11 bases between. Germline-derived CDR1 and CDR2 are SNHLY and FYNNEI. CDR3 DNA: TGTGCCAGCGCCTACCTTATAACTAATGAAAAACTGTTTTTT. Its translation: CASAYLITNEKLFF. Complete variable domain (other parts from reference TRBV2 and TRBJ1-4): EPEVTQTPSHQVTQMGQEVILRCVPISNHLYFYWYRQILGQKVEFLVSFYNNEISEKSEIFDDQFSVERPDGSNFTLKIRSTKLEDSAMYFCASAYLITNEKLFFGSGTQLSVL.

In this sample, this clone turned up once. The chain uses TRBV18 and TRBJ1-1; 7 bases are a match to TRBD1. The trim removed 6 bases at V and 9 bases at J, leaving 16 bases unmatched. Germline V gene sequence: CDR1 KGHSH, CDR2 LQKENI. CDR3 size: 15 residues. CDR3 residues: CASSPRQGKVPKAFF. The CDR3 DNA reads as TGTGCCAGCTCTCCGAGACAGGGAAAAGTTCCCAAAGCTTTCTTT.

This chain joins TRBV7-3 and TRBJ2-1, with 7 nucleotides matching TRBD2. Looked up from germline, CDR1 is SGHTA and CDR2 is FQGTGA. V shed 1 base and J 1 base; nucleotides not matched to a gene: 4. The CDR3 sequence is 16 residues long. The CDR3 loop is CASSLSRTSSYNEQFF. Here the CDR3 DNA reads TGTGCCAGCAGCTTAAGCAGGACTAGTTCCTACAATGAGCAGTTCTTC.

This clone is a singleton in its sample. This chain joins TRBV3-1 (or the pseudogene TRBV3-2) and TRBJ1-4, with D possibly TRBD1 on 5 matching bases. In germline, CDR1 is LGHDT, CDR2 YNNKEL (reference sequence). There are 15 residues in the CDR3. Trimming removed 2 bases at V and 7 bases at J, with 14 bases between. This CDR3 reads CASSQPRQGLEKLFF. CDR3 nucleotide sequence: TGTGCCAGCAGCCAACCTAGGCAGGGTCTTGAAAAACTGTTTTTT.

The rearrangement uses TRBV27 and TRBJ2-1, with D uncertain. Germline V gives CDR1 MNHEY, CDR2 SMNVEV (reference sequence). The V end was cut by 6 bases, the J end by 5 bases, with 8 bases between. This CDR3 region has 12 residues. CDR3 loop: CASSIENNEQFF. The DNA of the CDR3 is TGTGCCAGCAGCATCGAGAACAATGAGCAGTTCTTC.

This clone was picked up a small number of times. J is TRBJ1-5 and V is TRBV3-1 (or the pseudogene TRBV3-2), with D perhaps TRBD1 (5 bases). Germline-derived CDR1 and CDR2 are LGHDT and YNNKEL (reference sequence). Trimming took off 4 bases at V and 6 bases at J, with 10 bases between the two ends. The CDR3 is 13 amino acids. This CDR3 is CASSPGLTQPQHF. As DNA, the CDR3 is TGTGCCAGCAGCCCAGGGCTTACTCAGCCCCAGCATTTT.

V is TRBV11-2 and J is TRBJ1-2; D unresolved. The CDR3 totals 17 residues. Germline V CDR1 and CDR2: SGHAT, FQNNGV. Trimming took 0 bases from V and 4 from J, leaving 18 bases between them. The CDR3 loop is CASSLDVKVRPFYGYTF. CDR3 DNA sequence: TGTGCCAGCAGCTTAGATGTTAAGGTTCGGCCCTTCTATGGCTACACCTTC.

CDR3 region: CASSDQGDNSPLHF. CDR3 DNA: TGTGCCAGCAGTGACCAGGGCGACAATTCACCCCTCCACTTT. The V gene is TRBV2, the J gene TRBJ1-6; D perhaps matches TRBD1 (5 bases). V lost 3 bases to trimming and J lost 7 bases, with 10 bases between them. The length of the CDR3 is 14 residues. The germline CDR1 and CDR2 sequences are SNHLY and FYNNEI.

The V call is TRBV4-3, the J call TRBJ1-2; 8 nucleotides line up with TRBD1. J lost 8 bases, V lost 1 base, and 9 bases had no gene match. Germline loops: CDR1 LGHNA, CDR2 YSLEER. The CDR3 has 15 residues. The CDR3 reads CASSQGLSGGQGYTF. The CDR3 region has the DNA TGCGCCAGCAGCCAAGGCCTCTCAGGGGGCCAGGGCTACACCTTC.

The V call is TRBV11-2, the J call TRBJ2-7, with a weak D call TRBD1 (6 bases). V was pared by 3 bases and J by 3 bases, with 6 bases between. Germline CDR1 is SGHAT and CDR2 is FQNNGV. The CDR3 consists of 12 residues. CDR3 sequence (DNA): TGTGCCAGCAGCTTGACAGGCTACGAGCAGTACTTC. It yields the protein CASSLTGYEQYF.

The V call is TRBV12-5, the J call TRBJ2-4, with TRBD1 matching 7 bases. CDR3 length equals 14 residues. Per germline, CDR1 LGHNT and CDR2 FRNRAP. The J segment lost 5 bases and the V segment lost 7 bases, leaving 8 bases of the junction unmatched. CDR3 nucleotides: TGTGCTAGTGCCGGCCGACAGGGCGAAAACATTCAGTACTTC. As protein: CASAGRQGENIQYF.